This T cell receptor beta chain appears in the sequencing data of a study of identical twins. Findings and limits, study-wide: Cord blood beta clonotypes that were abundant carried fewer insertions, and memory repertoires showed no such trend.

Remarks on this clonotype: Its target is not known.

One entry per CDR3 protein, called by TCRdb with MiXCR from the 5' RACE reads. Here the sample spans 600,000 to 800,000 distinct CDR3 sequences, around 20% being singletons. This sample also appeared in a second study, on T cells expressing NK-cell markers. That work states: Sorted T-cell subsets CD3+CD56+NKG2C+, CD3+CD56+NKG2C- and CD3+CD56-NKG2C+ were TCR beta-sequenced. Eight donors were sequenced, seven testing HCMV-seropositive and one testing seronegative. Of the CD8+ T cell pool in roughly six donors, roughly 1.0-7.5% was accounted for by dominant NKG2C+ clonotypes.

Sequencing input: PBMCs. The clonotype comes from a woman in her late teens or twenties in good health.

CDR3 amino acids: CAIPTGPRNTGELFF. The CDR3 coding sequence is TGTGCCATCCCGACGGGACCGAGGAACACCGGGGAGCTGTTTTTT. V and J are TRBV10-3 and TRBJ2-2; either TRBD1 or TRBD2 may supply D (5 bases each). V was clipped by 8 bases and J by 1 base, with 14 bases between them. Looked up from germline, CDR1 is ENHRY and CDR2 is SYGVKD. The CDR3 spans 15 residues.